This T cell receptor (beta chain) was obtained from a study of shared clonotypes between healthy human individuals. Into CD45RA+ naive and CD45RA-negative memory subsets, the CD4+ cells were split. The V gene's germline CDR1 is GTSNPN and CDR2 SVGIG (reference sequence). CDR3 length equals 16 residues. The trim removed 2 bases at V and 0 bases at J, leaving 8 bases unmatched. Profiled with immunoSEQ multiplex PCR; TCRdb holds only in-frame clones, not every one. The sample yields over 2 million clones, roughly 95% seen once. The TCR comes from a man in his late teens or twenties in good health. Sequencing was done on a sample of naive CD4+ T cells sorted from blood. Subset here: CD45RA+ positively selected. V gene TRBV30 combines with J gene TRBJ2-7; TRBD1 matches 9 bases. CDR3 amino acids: CAWSRAGTGFSYEQYF. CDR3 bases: TGTGCCTGGAGTCGAGCCGGGACAGGGTTCTCCTACGAGCAGTACTTC.